This T cell receptor beta chain emerged from a study of cytomegalovirus exposure and HLA in healthy donors. The study's findings and limits: Accurate prediction of most subjects' HLA-A and HLA-B alleles from TCR beta sequences was reported. Earlier analysis yielded a pattern in which most TCR beta V segments were productive about 90% or about 30% of the time. The study recorded some 160 TCR beta chains that were cytomegalovirus-associated. Because they were indistinguishable, some V segments, including TRBV6-2 and TRBV6-3, were excluded.

Both 60 Vbeta primers and 13 Jbeta primers went into the PCR. The method was immunoSEQ multiplex PCR; TCRdb's version includes in-frame clones alone and lacks a portion of them. The table lists over 150,000 clones, roughly nine tenths of them singletons, with 0.7% to 1% in the top ten. Germline CDR1 MGHDK, CDR2 SYGVNS. This CDR3 comprises 14 residues. V shed 0 bases and J shed 6 bases, with 10 bases lying between them. As to this clone: Its cognate antigen is unknown.

The TCR comes from a woman in her 30s in good health and CMV-seronegative. The V and J genes are TRBV25-1 and TRBJ2-3, with D maybe TRBD1 (5 bases). The sequenced material came from PBMCs. The CDR3, as DNA: TGTGCCAGCAGTGAATACCACAGGAAGGATACGCAGTATTTT. This encodes CASSEYHRKDTQYF.